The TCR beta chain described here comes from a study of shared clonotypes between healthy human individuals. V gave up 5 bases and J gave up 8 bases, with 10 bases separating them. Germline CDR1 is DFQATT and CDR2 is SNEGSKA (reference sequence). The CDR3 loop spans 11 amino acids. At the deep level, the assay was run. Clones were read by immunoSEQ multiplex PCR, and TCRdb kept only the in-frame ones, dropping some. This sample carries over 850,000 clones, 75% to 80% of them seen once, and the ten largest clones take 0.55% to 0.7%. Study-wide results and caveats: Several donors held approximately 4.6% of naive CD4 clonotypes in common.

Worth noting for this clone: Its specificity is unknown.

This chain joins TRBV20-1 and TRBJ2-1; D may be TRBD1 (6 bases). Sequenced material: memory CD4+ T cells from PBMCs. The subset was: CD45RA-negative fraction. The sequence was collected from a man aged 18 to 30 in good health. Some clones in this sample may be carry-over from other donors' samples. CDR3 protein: CSAYRAHEQFF. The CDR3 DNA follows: TGCAGTGCTTACAGGGCTCATGAGCAGTTCTTC.